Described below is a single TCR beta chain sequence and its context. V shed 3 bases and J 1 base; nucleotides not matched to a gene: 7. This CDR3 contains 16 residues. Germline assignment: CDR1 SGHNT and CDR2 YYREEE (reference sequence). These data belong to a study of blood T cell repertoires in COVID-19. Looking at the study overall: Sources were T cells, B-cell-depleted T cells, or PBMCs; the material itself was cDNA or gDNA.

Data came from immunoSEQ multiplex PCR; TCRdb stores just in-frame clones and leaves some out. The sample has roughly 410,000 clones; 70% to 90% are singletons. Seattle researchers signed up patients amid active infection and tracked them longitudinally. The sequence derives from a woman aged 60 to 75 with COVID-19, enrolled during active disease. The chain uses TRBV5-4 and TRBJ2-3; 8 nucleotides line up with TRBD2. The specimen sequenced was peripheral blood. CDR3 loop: CASSYGTRGRTDTQYF. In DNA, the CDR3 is TGTGCCAGCAGCTACGGGACTAGGGGTCGCACAGATACGCAGTATTTT.